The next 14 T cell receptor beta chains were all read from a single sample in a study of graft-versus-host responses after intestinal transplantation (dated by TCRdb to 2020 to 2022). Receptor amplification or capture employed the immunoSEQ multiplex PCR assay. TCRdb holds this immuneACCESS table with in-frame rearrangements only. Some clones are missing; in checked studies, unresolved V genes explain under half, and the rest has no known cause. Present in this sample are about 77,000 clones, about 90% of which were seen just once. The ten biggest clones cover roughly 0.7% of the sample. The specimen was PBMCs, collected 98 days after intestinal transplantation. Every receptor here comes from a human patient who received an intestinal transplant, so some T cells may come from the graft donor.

CDR3 sequence (DNA): TGTGCCTGGAGTTCCCTAGCGGCACCAAACCCTACGAACACCGGGGAGCTGTTTTTT. It codes for CAWSSLAAPNPTNTGELFF. This chain joins TRBV30 and TRBJ2-2; TRBD2 aligns across 7 bases. The CDR3 runs to 19 residues. Per germline, CDR1 GTSNPN and CDR2 SVGIG (reference sequence). Unmatched junction bases numbered 15, after V lost 2 bases and J lost 0 bases.

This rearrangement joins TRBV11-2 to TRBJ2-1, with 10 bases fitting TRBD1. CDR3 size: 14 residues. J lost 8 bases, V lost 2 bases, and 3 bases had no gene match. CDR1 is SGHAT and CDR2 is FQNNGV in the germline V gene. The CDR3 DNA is TGTGCCAGCAGCTTACTGACAGGGGGCGATGAGCAGTTCTTC. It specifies CASSLLTGGDEQFF.

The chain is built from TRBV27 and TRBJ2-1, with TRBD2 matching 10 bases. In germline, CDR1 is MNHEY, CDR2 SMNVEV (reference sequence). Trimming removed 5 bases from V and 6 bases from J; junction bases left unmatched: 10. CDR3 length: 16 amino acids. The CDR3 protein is CASSGPGTSAFNEQFF. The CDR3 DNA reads TGTGCCAGCAGTGGACCCGGGACTAGCGCATTCAATGAGCAGTTCTTC.

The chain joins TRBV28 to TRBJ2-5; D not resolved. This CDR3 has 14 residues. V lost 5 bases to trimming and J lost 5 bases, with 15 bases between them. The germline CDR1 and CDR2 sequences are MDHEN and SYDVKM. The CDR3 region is CASSPSTSRETQYF. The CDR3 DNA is TGTGCCAGCAGTCCTAGTACTTCTCGGGAGACCCAGTACTTC.

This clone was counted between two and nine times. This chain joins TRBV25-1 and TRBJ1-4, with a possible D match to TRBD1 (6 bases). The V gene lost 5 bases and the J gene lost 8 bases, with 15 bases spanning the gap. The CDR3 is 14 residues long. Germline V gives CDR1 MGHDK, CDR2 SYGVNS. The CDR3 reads CASSRTGMGEKLFF. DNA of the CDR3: TGTGCCAGCAGTCGCACAGGGATGGGGGAAAAACTGTTTTTT. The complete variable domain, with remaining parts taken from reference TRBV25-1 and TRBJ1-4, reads EADIYQTPRYLVIGTGKKITLECSQTMGHDKMYWYQQDPGMELHLIHYSYGVNSTEKGDLSSESTVSRIRTEHFPLTLESARPSHTSQYLCASSRTGMGEKLFFGSGTQLSVL.

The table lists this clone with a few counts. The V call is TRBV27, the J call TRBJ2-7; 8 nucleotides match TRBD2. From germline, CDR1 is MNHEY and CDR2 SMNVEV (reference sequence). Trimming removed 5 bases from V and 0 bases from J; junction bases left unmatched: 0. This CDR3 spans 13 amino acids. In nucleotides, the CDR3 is TGTGCCAGCAGTAGCGGGAGCTCCTACGAGCAGTACTTC. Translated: CASSSGSSYEQYF.

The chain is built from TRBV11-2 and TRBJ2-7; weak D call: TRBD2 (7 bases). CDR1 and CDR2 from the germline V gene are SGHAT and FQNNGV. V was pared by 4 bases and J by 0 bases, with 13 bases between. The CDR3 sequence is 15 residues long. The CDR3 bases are TGTGCCAGCAGCTCCCTGAGGGGGGGCTCCTACGAGCAGTACTTC. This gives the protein CASSSLRGGSYEQYF.

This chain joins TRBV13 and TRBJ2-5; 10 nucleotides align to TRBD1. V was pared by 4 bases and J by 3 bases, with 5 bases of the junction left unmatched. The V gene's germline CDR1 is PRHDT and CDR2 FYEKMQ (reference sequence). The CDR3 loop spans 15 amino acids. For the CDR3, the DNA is TGTGCCAGCAGCTCTAAAGGGACAGGGGAAGAGACCCAGTACTTC. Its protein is CASSSKGTGEETQYF.

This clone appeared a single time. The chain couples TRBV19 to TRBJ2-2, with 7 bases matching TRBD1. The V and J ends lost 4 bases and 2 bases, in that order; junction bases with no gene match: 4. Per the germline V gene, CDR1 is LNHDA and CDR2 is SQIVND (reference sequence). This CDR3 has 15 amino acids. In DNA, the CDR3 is TGTGCCAGTAGTAAGAGGGGGCTTAACACCGGGGAGCTGTTTTTT. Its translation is CASSKRGLNTGELFF.

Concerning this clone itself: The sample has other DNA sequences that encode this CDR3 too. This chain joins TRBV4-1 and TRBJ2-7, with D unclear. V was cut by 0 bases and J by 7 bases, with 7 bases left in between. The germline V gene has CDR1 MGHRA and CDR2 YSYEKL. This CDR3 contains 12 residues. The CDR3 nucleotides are TGCGCCAGCAGCCAAGATCTAAGGGAGCAGTACTTC. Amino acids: CASSQDLREQYF.

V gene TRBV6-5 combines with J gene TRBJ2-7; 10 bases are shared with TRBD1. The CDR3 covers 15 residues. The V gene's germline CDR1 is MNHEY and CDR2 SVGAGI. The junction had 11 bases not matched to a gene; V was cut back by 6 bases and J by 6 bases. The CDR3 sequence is CASSRQGQGGLEQYF. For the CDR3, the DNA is TGTGCCAGCAGCCGACAAGGACAGGGGGGTCTCGAGCAGTACTTC.

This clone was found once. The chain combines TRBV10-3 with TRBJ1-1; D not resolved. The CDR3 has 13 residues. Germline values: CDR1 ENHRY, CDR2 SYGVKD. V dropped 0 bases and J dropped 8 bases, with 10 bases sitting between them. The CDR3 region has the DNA TGTGCCATCAGTGAGTCACAGCGGTCCGAAGCTTTCTTT. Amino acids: CAISESQRSEAFF.

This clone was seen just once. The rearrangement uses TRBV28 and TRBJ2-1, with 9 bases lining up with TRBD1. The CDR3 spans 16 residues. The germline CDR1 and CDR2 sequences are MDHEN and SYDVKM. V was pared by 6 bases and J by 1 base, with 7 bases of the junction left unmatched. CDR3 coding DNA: TGTGCCAGCAGCCCACCGGGACAGGGTTCCTACAATGAGCAGTTCTTC. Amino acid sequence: CASSPPGQGSYNEQFF.

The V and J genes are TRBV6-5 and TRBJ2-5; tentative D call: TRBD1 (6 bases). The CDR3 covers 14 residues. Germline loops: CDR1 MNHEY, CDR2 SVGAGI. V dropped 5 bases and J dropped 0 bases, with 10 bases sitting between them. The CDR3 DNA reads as TGTGCCAGCAGTAGTCAGGGGTACCAAGAGACCCAGTACTTC. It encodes CASSSQGYQETQYF.